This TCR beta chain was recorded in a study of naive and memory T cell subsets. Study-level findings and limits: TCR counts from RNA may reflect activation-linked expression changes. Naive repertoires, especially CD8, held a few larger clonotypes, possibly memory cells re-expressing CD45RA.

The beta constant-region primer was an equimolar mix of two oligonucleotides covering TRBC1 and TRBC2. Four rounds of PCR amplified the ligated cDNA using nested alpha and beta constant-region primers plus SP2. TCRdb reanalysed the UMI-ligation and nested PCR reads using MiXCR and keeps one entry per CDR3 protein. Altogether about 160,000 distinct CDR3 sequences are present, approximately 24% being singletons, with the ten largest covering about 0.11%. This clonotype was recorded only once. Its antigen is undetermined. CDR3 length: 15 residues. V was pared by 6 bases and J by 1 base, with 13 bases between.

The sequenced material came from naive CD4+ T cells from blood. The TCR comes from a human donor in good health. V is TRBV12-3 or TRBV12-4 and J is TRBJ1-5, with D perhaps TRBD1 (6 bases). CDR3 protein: CASRPGHKSNQPQHF. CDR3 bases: TGTGCCAGCAGGCCGGGACACAAGAGCAATCAGCCCCAGCATTTT.